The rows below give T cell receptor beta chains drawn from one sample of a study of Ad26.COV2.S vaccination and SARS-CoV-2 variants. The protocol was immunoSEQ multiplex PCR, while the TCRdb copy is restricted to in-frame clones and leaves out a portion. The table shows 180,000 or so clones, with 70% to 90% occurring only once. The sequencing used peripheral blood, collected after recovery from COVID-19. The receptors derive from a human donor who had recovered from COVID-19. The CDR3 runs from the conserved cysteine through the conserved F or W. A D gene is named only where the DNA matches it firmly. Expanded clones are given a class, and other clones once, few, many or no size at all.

CASSLSLAGGPADTQYF,TGTGCCAGCAGTTTAAGTCTAGCGGGGGGGCCTGCAGATACGCAGTATTTT,TRBV27,TRBD2,.,TRBJ2-3
CASRQGQAYNSPLHF,TGTGCCAGCAGGCAGGGACAGGCTTATAATTCACCCCTCCACTTT,TRBV7-2,TRBD1,.,TRBJ1-6
CASSRAGGGTDTQYF,TGTGCCAGTAGTCGCGCGGGCGGCGGGACAGATACGCAGTATTTT,TRBV19,.,once,TRBJ2-3
CASSWDREERSGGNTIYF,TGCGCCAGCAGCTGGGACAGGGAGGAACGTTCGGGCGGAAACACCATATATTTT,TRBV4-1,TRBD1,once,TRBJ1-3
CASSIDGGVDEQFF,TGTGCCAGTAGTATTGACGGGGGGGTGGATGAGCAGTTCTTC,TRBV19,TRBD2,.,TRBJ2-1
CASSLGQGPRTEAFF,TGTGCCAGCAGCTTGGGACAGGGCCCCAGGACTGAAGCTTTCTTT,TRBV7-3,TRBD1,once,TRBJ1-1
CASSRQGQETQYF,TGTGCCAGTAGTCGACAGGGACAAGAGACCCAGTACTTC,TRBV19,TRBD1,many,TRBJ2-5
CASSQHRGPNTEAFF,TGTGCCAGCAGCCAGCACAGGGGGCCGAACACTGAAGCTTTCTTT,TRBV3-1/TRBV3-2,TRBD1,.,TRBJ1-1
CASSPGAGANVLTF,TGTGCCAGCAGTCCAGGGGCTGGGGCCAACGTCCTGACTTTC,TRBV6-5,.,.,TRBJ2-6
CASRPLAGGPNTGELFF,TGTGCCAGCAGGCCCCTAGCGGGAGGCCCGAACACCGGGGAGCTGTTTTTT,TRBV25-1,TRBD2,.,TRBJ2-2
CASTTGRNQPQHF,TGTGCCAGCACCACTGGCCGTAATCAGCCCCAGCATTTT,TRBV2,.,.,TRBJ1-5
CASSVRDTDTQYF,TGCGCCAGCAGCGTCAGGGACACAGATACGCAGTATTTT,TRBV5-1,.,.,TRBJ2-3
CASSPGTTRGYTF,TGTGCCAGTAGCCCAGGGACGACCCGAGGCTACACCTTC,TRBV19,.,.,TRBJ1-2
CASTPAGDGWEDTQYF,TGTGCCAGCACACCCGCCGGGGACGGGTGGGAAGATACGCAGTATTTT,TRBV7-9,.,.,TRBJ2-3
CASSLRGSGNTIYF,TGTGCCAGCAGCCTCCGCGGCTCTGGAAACACCATATATTTT,TRBV27,.,.,TRBJ1-3
CASSLGGPLREQYF,TGTGCCAGCAGCTTGGGCGGACCCCTCCGCGAGCAGTACTTC,TRBV11-3,.,.,TRBJ2-7
CASSPPGRIMNTEAFF,TGTGCCAGCAGCCCCCCGGGACGGATCATGAACACTGAAGCTTTCTTT,TRBV27,.,.,TRBJ1-1
CASSLGSDMNTEAFF,TGTGCCAGCAGCCTCGGATCAGACATGAACACTGAAGCTTTCTTT,TRBV7-8,.,.,TRBJ1-1
CASSQDQRYSNQPQHF,TGCGCCAGCAGCCAAGATCAGAGATATAGCAATCAGCCCCAGCATTTT,TRBV4-1,.,few,TRBJ1-5
CASSLGPSSYEQYF,TGTGCCAGCAGCTTGGGACCGAGCTCCTACGAGCAGTACTTC,TRBV5-6,.,.,TRBJ2-7
CSISGTSGLDTQYF,TGCAGCATCTCCGGGACTAGCGGGTTAGATACGCAGTATTTT,TRBV29-1,TRBD2,.,TRBJ2-3
CASSVVEAGYEQYF,TGTGCCAGCAGCGTAGTTGAAGCGGGGTACGAGCAGTACTTC,TRBV9,TRBD2,.,TRBJ2-7